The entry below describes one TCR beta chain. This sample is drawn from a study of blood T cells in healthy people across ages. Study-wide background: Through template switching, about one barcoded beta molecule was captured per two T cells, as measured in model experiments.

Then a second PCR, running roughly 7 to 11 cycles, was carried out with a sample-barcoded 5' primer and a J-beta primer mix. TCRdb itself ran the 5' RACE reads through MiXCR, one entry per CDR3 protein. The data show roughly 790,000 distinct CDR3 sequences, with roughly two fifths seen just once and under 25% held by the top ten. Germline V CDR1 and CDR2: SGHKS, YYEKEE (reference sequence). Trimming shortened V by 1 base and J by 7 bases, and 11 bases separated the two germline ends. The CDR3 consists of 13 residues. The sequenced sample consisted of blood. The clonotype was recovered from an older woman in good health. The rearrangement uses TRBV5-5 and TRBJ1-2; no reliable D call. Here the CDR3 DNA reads TGTGCCAGCAGCTTGTTCACAGAGGTTGGCTACACCTTC. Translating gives CASSLFTEVGYTF. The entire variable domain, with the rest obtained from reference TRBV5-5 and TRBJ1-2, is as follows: DAGVTQSPTHLIKTRGQQVTLRCSPISGHKSVSWYQQVLGQGPQFIFQYYEKEERGRGNFPDRFSARQFPNYSSELNVNALLLGDSALYLCASSLFTEVGYTFGSGTRLTVV.